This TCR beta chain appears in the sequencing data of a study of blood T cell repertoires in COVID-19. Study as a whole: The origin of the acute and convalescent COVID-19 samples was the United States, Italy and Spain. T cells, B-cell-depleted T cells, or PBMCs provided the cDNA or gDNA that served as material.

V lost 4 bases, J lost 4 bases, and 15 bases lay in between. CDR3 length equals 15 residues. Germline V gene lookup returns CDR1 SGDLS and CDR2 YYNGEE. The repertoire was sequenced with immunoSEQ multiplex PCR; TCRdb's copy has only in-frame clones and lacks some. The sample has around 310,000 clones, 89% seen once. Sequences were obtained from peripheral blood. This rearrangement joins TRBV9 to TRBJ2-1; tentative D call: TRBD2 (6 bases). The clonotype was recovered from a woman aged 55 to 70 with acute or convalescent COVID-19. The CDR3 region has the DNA TGTGCCAGCAGCCCAGAGGGGACTGGGTACAATGAGCAGTTCTTC. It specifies CASSPEGTGYNEQFF.